This entry is about one T cell receptor (beta chain). The clone's antigen remains unknown. Base-call qualities are not available, and no considerably larger clone is one nucleotide away. This sample was included in a study of blood T cell repertoires in COVID-19 (dated by TCRdb to 2020 to 2021). As for the study more broadly: The collaborator samples originated in the United States, Italy and Spain and spanned the acute and convalescent phases of COVID-19. The repertoires were made available in a free public database intended to serve as a resource for research on the immune response to SARS-CoV-2. The samples were drawn from two sources: the first 160 participants of the ongoing ImmuneRACE study, and 1,200 or so subjects contributed by 6 global collaborators. HLA class I and class II types, where available, came from metadata supplied by the sample provider rather than from assay-based typing. A de-identified subject ID, COVID-19 status, age in years and sex were almost always included in the sample metadata. The dataset comprised deeply sampled blood TCRbeta repertoires from subjects exposed to, actively infected with, or recovered from COVID-19. The material from the prospective study consisted of cDNA or gDNA derived from T cells, B-cell-depleted T cells, or PBMCs. The paper as a whole reports these results and caveats: Clinical and demographic metadata were provided uncurated, with the amount varying by source and participant.

The CDR3 starts with the cysteine, ends with the phenylalanine, and has 16 residues. The DNA shown is the 48-base CDR3, in frame from base 1. V has 5 bases trimmed and J has 8 bases trimmed; junction bases matching no gene number 14. The germline V gene yields SGHTA for CDR1 and FQGNSA for CDR2. Collaborating institutions collected whole blood in K2EDTA tubes following their own protocols. For TCRbeta analysis, collaborator samples were shipped as frozen whole blood, as isolated PBMCs, or as DNA extracted from either sample type. TCRbeta CDR3 regions were amplified from genomic DNA using the immunoSEQ Assay, a bias-controlled multiplex PCR. The paper's processing steps were these. The number of nucleated cells in each sample was estimated from the amplification of reference gene primers within the assay. To quantify the absolute abundance of each unique TCRbeta CDR3 rearrangement, sequence reads were collapsed and filtered. Productive Simpson clonality was computed per sample as the square root of Simpson's diversity index over productive rearrangements. TCRdb retrieved this table from immuneACCESS and kept in-frame rearrangements only. Not all clones are present; in checked studies, unresolved V genes account for under half, and no reason is known for the remainder. That table gives V, J and clone size, and the DNA gave D and trimming. The table for this sample lists about half a million clones; approximately 85% of them were counted only once. The ten biggest clones cover 3% to 4% of the sample.

This sequence was found in a human donor in a cohort sampled during active COVID-19. The V and J segments used are TRBV7-2 and TRBJ2-1, and 8 bases in between align with TRBD2. The sequenced sample consisted of peripheral blood. CDR3 protein: CASSPQGLALNDEQFF. In nucleotides, the sequence is TGTGCCAGCAGCCCCCAAGGACTAGCACTTAACGATGAGCAGTTCTTC.